This T cell receptor beta chain is from a study of shared clonotypes between healthy human individuals. Study-wide context: The study used three CD4 naive, three CD4 memory, two CD8 naive and one CD8 memory plate per donor.

As concerns this clone: Its antigen is currently unknown.

Every subset's genomic DNA went evenly onto several immunoSEQ plates. Per sorted-subset replicate PCR, input was roughly 200 ng DNA, representing 30,000 or so T cell genomes. Using immunoSEQ multiplex PCR, the repertoire was profiled, and TCRdb retains in-frame clones only, with some absent. The sample yields over a million clones, 95% to 99% seen once. Study-wide findings and caveats: Shared clonotypes across all four donors exceeded non-shared ones in generation probability.

This receptor was identified in a man aged 25 to 40 in good health. Material: naive CD4+ T cells sorted from blood. The subset is: CD45RA+ positively selected.

CDR3 sequence: CASSTGTGVLYEQYF. The DNA for the CDR3 is TGTGCCAGCAGCACCGGGACAGGGGTACTTTACGAGCAGTACTTC. The chain links TRBV4-2 to TRBJ2-7; 10 nucleotides match TRBD1. Germline V gives CDR1 LGHNA, CDR2 YNFKEQ. This CDR3 spans 15 amino acids. With V trimmed by 5 bases and J by 4 bases, 8 bases remained unmatched.